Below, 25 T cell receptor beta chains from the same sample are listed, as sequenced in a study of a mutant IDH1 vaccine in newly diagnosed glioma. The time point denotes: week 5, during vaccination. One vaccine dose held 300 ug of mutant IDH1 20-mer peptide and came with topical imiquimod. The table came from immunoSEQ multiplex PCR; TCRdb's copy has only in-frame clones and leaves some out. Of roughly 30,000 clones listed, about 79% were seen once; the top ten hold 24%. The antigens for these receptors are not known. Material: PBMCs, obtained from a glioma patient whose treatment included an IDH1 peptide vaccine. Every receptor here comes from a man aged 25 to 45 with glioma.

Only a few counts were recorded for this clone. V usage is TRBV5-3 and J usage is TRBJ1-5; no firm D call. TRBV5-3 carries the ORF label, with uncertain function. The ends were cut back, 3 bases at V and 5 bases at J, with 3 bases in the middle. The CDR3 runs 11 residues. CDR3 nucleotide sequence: TGTGCCAGAAGCTCCCATCAGCCCCAGCATTTT. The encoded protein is CARSSHQPQHF.

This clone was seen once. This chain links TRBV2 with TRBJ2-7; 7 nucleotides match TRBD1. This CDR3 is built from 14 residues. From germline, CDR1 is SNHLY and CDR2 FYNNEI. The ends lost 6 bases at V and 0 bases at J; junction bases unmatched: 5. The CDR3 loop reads CASRGQSSSYEQYF. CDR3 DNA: TGTGCCAGCAGGGGACAGTCTAGCTCCTACGAGCAGTACTTC.

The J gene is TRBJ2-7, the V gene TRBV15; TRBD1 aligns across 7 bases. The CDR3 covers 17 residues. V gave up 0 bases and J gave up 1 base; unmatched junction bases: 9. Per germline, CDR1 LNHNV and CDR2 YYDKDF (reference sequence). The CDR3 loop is CATSRDSFGTDSYEQYF. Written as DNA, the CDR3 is TGTGCCACCAGCAGAGATTCCTTCGGGACAGATTCCTACGAGCAGTACTTC.

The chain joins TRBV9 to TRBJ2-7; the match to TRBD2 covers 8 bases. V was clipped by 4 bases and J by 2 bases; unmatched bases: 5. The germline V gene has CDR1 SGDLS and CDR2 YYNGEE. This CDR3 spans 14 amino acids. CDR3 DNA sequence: TGTGCCAGCAGCCCGGGGGGGGGCACCTACGAGCAGTACTTC. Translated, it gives CASSPGGGTYEQYF.

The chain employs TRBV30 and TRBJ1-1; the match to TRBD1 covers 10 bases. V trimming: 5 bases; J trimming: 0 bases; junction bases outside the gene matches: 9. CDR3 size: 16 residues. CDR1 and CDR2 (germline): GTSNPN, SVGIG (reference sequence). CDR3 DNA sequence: TGTGCCTGGGGTACCGGGACAGGGGTCATGAACACTGAAGCTTTCTTT. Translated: CAWGTGTGVMNTEAFF.

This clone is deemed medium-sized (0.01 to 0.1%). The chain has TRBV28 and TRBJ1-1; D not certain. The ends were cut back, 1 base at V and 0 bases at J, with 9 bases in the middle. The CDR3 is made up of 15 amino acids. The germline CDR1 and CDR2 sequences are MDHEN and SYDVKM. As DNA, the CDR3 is TGTGCCAGCAGTTTATTCCTGTTAATGAACACTGAAGCTTTCTTT. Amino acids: CASSLFLLMNTEAFF.

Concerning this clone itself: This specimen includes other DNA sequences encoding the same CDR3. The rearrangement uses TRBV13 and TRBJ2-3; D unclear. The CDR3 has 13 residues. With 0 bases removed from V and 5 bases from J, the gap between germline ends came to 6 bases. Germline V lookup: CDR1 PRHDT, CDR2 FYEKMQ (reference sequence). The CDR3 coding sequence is TGTGCCAGCAGCTTAGGCCGTGGAGATACGCAGTATTTT. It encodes CASSLGRGDTQYF.

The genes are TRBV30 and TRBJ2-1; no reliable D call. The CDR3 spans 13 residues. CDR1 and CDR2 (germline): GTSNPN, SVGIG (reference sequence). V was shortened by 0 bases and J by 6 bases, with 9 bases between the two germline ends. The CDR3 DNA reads TGTGCCTGGAGTGTTGTTGGCAGCAATGAGCAGTTCTTC. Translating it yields CAWSVVGSNEQFF. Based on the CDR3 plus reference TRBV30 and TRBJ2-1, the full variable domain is SQTIHQWPATLVQPVGSPLSLECTVEGTSNPNLYWYRQAAGRGLQLLFYSVGIGQISSEVPQNLSASRPQDRQFILSSKKLLLSDSGFYLCAWSVVGSNEQFFGPGTRLTVL.

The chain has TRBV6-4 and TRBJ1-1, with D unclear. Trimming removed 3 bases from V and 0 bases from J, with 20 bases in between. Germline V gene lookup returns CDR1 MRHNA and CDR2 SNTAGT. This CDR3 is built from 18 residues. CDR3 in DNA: TGTGCCAGCAGTGAAAAAAGAGAGGTAGGCCTGTTGAACACTGAAGCTTTCTTT. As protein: CASSEKREVGLLNTEAFF.

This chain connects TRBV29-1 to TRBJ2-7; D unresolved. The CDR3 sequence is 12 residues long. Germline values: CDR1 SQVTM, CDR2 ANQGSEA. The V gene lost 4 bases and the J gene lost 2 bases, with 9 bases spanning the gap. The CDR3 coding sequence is TGCAGCGTTGTAGGTAATACCTACGAGCAGTACTTC. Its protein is CSVVGNTYEQYF.

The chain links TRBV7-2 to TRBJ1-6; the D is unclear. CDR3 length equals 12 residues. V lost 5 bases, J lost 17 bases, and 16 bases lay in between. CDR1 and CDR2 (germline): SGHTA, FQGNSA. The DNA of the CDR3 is TGTGCCAGCAGCATCTACCAAGGGCTCGTCCACTTT. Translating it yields CASSIYQGLVHF.

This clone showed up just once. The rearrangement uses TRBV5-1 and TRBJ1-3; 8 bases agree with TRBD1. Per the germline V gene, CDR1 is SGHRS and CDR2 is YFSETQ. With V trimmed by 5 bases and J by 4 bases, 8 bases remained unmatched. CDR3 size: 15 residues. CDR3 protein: CASRSTGGLGNTIYF. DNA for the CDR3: TGCGCCAGCAGGTCAACAGGGGGGTTAGGAAACACCATATATTTT.

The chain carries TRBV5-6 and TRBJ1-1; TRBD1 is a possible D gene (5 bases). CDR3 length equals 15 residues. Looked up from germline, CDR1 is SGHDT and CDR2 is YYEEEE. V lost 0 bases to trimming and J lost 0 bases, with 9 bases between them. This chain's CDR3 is CASSLDRIMNTEAFF. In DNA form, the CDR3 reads TGTGCCAGCAGCTTGGACAGGATAATGAACACTGAAGCTTTCTTT.

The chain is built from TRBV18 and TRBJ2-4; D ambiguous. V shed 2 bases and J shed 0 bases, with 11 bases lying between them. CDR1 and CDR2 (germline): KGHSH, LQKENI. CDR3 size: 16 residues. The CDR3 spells CASSPSAVIAKNIQYF. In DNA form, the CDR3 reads TGTGCCAGCTCACCATCAGCCGTGATAGCCAAAAACATTCAGTACTTC.

This chain's CDR3 is CASSQFGQLGQGAYEQYF. CDR3 in DNA: TGCGCCAGCAGTCAATTCGGGCAGTTGGGACAGGGGGCCTACGAGCAGTACTTC. The rearrangement uses TRBV23-1 and TRBJ2-7; TRBD1 matches at 11 bases. TRBV23-1 is designated an ORF whose function remains uncertain. Trimming at V came to 1 base and at J to 2 bases, leaving 10 bases not matched to a gene. The CDR3 totals 18 residues.

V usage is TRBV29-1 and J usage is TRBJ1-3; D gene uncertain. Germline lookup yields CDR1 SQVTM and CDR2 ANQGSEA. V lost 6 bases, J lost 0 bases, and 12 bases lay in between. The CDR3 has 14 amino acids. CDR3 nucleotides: TGCAGCGTACTTCAGCCTTTCTCTGGAAACACCATATATTTT. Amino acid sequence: CSVLQPFSGNTIYF.

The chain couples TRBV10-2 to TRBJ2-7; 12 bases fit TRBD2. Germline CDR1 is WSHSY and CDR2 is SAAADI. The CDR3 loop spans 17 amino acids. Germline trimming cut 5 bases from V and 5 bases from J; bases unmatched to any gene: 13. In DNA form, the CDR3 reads TGCGCCAGCAGTCTACCCGACAGACTAGCGGGAGACCACGAGCAGTACTTC. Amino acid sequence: CASSLPDRLAGDHEQYF.

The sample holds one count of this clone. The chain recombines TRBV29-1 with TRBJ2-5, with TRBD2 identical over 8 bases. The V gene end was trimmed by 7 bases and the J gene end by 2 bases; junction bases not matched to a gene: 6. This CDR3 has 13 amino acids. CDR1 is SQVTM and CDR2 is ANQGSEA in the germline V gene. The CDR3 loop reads CSAWGGGQETQYF. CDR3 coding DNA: TGCAGCGCCTGGGGCGGGGGGCAAGAGACCCAGTACTTC.

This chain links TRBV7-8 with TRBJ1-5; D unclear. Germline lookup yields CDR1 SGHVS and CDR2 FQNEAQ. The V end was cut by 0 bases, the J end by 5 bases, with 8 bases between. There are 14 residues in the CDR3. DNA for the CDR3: TGTGCCAGCAGCTTAGCATCTTTCCATCAGCCCCAGCATTTT. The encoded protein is CASSLASFHQPQHF.

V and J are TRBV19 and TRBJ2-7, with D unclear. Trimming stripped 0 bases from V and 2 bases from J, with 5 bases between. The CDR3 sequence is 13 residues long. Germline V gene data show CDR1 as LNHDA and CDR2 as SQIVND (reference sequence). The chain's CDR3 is CASSIDITYEQYF. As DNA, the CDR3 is TGTGCCAGTAGTATAGACATTACCTACGAGCAGTACTTC.

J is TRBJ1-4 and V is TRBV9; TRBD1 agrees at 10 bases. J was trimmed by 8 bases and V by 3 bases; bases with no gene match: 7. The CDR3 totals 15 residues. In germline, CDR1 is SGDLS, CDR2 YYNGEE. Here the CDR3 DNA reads TGTGCCAGCAGCGCCAGGACAGGGGGTCGAGAAAAACTGTTTTTT. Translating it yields CASSARTGGREKLFF.

CDR3 amino acids: CASSLGLAGSYEQYF. CDR3 bases: TGTGCCAGCAGCTTAGGACTAGCGGGTTCCTACGAGCAGTACTTC. This chain uses TRBV7-6 with TRBJ2-7, with 10 bases that match TRBD2. Trimming took 1 base from V and 1 from J; bases not matched to a gene: 1. Germline V lookup: CDR1 SGHVS, CDR2 FNYEAQ. The CDR3 is 15 amino acids.

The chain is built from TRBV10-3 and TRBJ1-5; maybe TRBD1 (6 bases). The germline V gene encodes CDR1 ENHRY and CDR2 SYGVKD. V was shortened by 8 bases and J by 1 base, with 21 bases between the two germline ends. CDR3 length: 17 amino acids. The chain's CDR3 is CAIGKSAGGLSNQPQHF. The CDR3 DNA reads TGTGCCATCGGGAAGTCGGCGGGGGGCCTGAGCAATCAGCCCCAGCATTTT.

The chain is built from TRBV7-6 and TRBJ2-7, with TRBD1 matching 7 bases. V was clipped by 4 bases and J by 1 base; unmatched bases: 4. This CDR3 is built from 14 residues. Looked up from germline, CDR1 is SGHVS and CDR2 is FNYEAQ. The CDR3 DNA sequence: TGTGCCAGCAGCTGGAGACAGGGTTCCTACGAGCAGTACTTC. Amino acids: CASSWRQGSYEQYF. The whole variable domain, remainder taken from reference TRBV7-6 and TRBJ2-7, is GAGVSQSPRYKVTKRGQDVALRCDPISGHVSLYWYRQALGQGPEFLTYFNYEAQQDKSGLPNDRFSAERPEGSISTLTIQRTEQRDSAMYRCASSWRQGSYEQYFGPGTRLTVT.

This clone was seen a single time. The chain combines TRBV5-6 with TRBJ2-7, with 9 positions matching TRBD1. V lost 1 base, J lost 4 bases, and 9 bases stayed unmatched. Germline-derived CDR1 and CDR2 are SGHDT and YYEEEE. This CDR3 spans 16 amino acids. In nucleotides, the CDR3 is TGTGCCAGCAGCTTGAATGTGGGACAGGGATTTTACGAGCAGTACTTC. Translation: CASSLNVGQGFYEQYF.